This T cell receptor beta chain was obtained from a study of T cell responses to AZD1222 COVID-19 vaccine. V dropped 6 bases and J dropped 3 bases, with 4 bases sitting between them. CDR3 size: 11 residues. Produced via immunoSEQ multiplex PCR; TCRdb's table is partial and in-frame only. The sample consists of about 160,000 clones, 91% of them appearing once. J is TRBJ2-3 and V is TRBV12-3 or TRBV12-4; D call uncertain. The source material was peripheral blood, sampled on day 0 of AZD1222 vaccination. This clonotype was sampled from an adult in good health. The CDR3 spells CASSDTDTQYF. The CDR3 DNA reads TGTGCCAGCAGCGATACAGATACGCAGTATTTT.